This entry concerns a single TCR beta chain. This specimen belongs to a study of Ad26.COV2.S vaccination and SARS-CoV-2 variants. Treatment defined: some 20 received Ad26.COV2.S at low or high dose, single or two shots; 5 received placebo; per-sample allocation not given. The study sampled participants on day 63 after the first vaccine or placebo injection. This table comes from immunoSEQ multiplex PCR, and its TCRdb copy is limited to in-frame clones, with some not included. The data contain 300,000 to 400,000 clones, about 86% of them singletons. This CDR3 is built from 15 residues. Germline V gene sequence: CDR1 SEHNR, CDR2 FQNEAQ (reference sequence). V shed 4 bases and J shed 5 bases, with 17 bases lying between them.

The specimen was peripheral blood, collected in a trial of Ad26.COV2.S vaccine versus placebo. This TCR was sampled from a person aged 18 to 65 who received the Ad26.COV2.S COVID-19 vaccine or a placebo. The chain employs TRBV7-9 and TRBJ2-5; D not resolved. CDR3 DNA sequence: TGTGCCAGCAGCTCTGAAGCCGGCCCTAGGGAGACCCAGTACTTC. Encoded protein: CASSSEAGPRETQYF.